The TCR beta chain under discussion was sequenced for a study of T cell responses to AZD1222 COVID-19 vaccine. Study-level findings and limits: Among those given AZD1222, only 6 or 7 were seropositive at baseline.

Profiling relied on immunoSEQ multiplex PCR, and the TCRdb table lists in-frame clones only, not all of them. The sample has 120,000 to 150,000 clones; roughly four fifths are singletons. This clone was seen a single time. What it binds is not known. After removal of 2 bases from V and 3 bases from J, the junction contained 6 bases not matched to a gene. In germline, CDR1 is SGHNT, CDR2 YENEEA. The CDR3 runs to 15 residues. Sequences were derived from peripheral blood, sampled on day 0 of MenACWY control vaccination. The sequence came from an adult in good health. J is TRBJ1-1 and V is TRBV11-3; 7 positions match TRBD1. CDR3 region: CASSLTGAGDTEAFF. DNA of the CDR3: TGTGCCAGCAGCTTAACAGGGGCCGGGGACACTGAAGCTTTCTTT.